This entry lists 15 T cell receptor beta chains sequenced from one sample in a study of cytomegalovirus exposure and HLA in healthy donors. The PCR ran on 60 Vbeta and 13 Jbeta primers. Here immunoSEQ multiplex PCR was the method, and the copy in TCRdb shows in-frame clones only, minus some. The sample holds about 130,000 clones; about two thirds are singletons and the top ten take 3% to 4%. The source material was PBMCs. Receptor source: a man aged 30-40 years in good health and CMV-seronegative.

V usage is TRBV27 and J usage is TRBJ2-6; no clear D gene. The CDR3 has 13 amino acids. Germline lookup yields CDR1 MNHEY and CDR2 SMNVEV (reference sequence). Trimming left V 6 bases short and J 0 bases short, with 3 bases between. The CDR3 loop reads CASRYSGANVLTF. The CDR3 DNA reads as TGTGCCAGCAGATACTCTGGGGCCAACGTCCTGACTTTC.

V is TRBV11-2 and J is TRBJ2-7, with 8 bases matching TRBD1. There are 14 residues in the CDR3. V shed 4 bases and J 5 bases; nucleotides not matched to a gene: 7. Germline V gene sequence: CDR1 SGHAT, CDR2 FQNNGV. The CDR3 protein is CASSSPDRANEQYF. CDR3 bases: TGTGCCAGCAGCTCCCCGGACAGGGCCAACGAGCAGTACTTC.

This sequence joins TRBV18 and TRBJ2-7, with TRBD1 matching over 9 bases. Germline assignment: CDR1 KGHSH and CDR2 LQKENI. V lost 3 bases to trimming and J lost 2 bases; unmatched junction nucleotides: 5. The length of the CDR3 is 15 residues. The CDR3 is CASSPGQGKPYEQYF. Here the CDR3 DNA reads TGTGCCAGCTCACCGGGACAGGGTAAGCCCTACGAGCAGTACTTC.

The rearrangement joins TRBV7-9 to TRBJ2-2, with 8 bases that match TRBD1. The CDR3 consists of 13 residues. V shed 5 bases, J shed 6 bases, and the junction held 2 bases outside the gene matches. The V gene's germline CDR1 is SEHNR and CDR2 FQNEAQ (reference sequence). In DNA form, the CDR3 reads TGTGCCAGCAGCCCGACAGGGGCCGGGGAGCTGTTTTTT. Translated: CASSPTGAGELFF.

The chain joins TRBV10-3 to TRBJ2-7, with unresolved D. The germline V gene has CDR1 ENHRY and CDR2 SYGVKD. The germline V and J ends were trimmed by 6 bases and 5 bases, with 14 bases remaining between them. This CDR3 is 13 amino acids long. CDR3: CAISPPSRNEQYF. CDR3 coding DNA: TGTGCCATCAGCCCCCCCTCTAGGAACGAGCAGTACTTC.

The V call is TRBV5-4, the J call TRBJ1-2; TRBD1 agrees at 9 bases. V dropped 4 bases and J dropped 12; count of bases not matched to a gene: 10. Germline loops: CDR1 SGHNT, CDR2 YYREEE (reference sequence). This CDR3 comprises 13 residues. The CDR3 DNA is TGTGCCAGCAGCCATAACAGGGGGCAGGGCCACACCTTC. It translates to CASSHNRGQGHTF.

The V and J genes are TRBV4-3 and TRBJ2-1; 7 nucleotides line up with TRBD1. This CDR3 comprises 15 residues. Germline CDR1 and CDR2: LGHNA and YSLEER. V dropped 5 bases and J dropped 7; count of bases not matched to a gene: 11. The chain's CDR3 is CASSIHRGNKNEQFF. In nucleotides, the CDR3 is TGCGCCAGCAGCATACACAGGGGAAATAAGAATGAGCAGTTCTTC.

The chain has TRBV10-3 and TRBJ1-1; D is unclear. Germline-derived CDR1 and CDR2 are ENHRY and SYGVKD. The CDR3 sequence is 11 residues long. V lost 8 bases, J lost 3 bases, and 7 bases lay in between. The DNA for the CDR3 is TGTGCCATCTCCTCCGACACTGAAGCTTTCTTT. As protein: CAISSDTEAFF.

J is TRBJ2-7 and V is TRBV27; 10 nucleotides line up with TRBD1. The CDR3 contains 13 residues. After removal of 6 bases from V and 3 bases from J, the junction contained 2 bases not matched to a gene. The V gene's germline CDR1 is MNHEY and CDR2 SMNVEV (reference sequence). The CDR3 DNA is TGTGCCAGCAGCGACAGGGGGCTCTACGAGCAGTACTTC. Protein: CASSDRGLYEQYF.

V gene TRBV9 combines with J gene TRBJ2-7; no definite D call. Trimming took 0 bases from V and 5 from J, leaving 15 bases between them. The CDR3 is 15 residues long. Germline lookup yields CDR1 SGDLS and CDR2 YYNGEE. The CDR3 DNA reads as TGTGCCAGCAGCGTAGCCCCGGCGGAGCGAGACGAGCAGTACTTC. Its translation: CASSVAPAERDEQYF. Drawing the rest from reference TRBV9 and TRBJ2-7, the complete variable domain is DSGVTQTPKHLITATGQRVTLRCSPRSGDLSVYWYQQSLDQGLQFLIQYYNGEERAKGNILERFSAQQFPDLHSELNLSSLELGDSALYFCASSVAPAERDEQYFGPGTRLTVT.

This chain joins TRBV2 and TRBJ2-7; 11 bases match TRBD1. The CDR3 is 14 residues long. V shed 5 bases and J 9 bases; nucleotides not matched to a gene: 9. Germline values: CDR1 SNHLY, CDR2 FYNNEI. The CDR3 coding sequence is TGTGCCAGCAGTTGGACAGGGGGCTCTCGGGGGCAGTACTTC. Protein sequence: CASSWTGGSRGQYF.

The rearrangement joins TRBV11-3 to TRBJ1-6; D is undetermined. The CDR3 length is 13 residues. Trimming cost V 0 bases and J 11 bases, with 8 bases left between them. Germline V gene lookup returns CDR1 SGHNT and CDR2 YENEEA. The DNA of the CDR3 is TGTGCCAGCAGCTTAGATCGTGCGACACCCCTCCACTTT. This encodes CASSLDRATPLHF.

V is TRBV7-9 and J is TRBJ2-5, with 8 bases identical to TRBD1. The J segment lost 11 bases and the V segment lost 6 bases, leaving 11 bases of the junction unmatched. The CDR3 sequence is 13 residues long. Germline loops: CDR1 SEHNR, CDR2 FQNEAQ (reference sequence). The CDR3 sequence is CASRRQGAGEQYF. CDR3 DNA sequence: TGTGCCAGCAGGAGGCAGGGGGCAGGGGAGCAGTACTTC.

The chain recombines TRBV19 with TRBJ1-5, with D possibly TRBD1 on 5 matching bases. Trimming shortened V by 9 bases and J by 3 bases, and 9 bases separated the two germline ends. This CDR3 has 12 amino acids. CDR1 LNHDA and CDR2 SQIVND come from the germline V gene (reference sequence). DNA of the CDR3: TGTGCCAGCCGACAGCACAATCAGCCCCAGCATTTT. Its translation: CASRQHNQPQHF.

The V call is TRBV7-2, the J call TRBJ2-3; the D gene is possibly TRBD1 (5 bases). The germline gives CDR1 SGHTA, CDR2 FQGNSA. V dropped 2 bases and J dropped 2 bases, with 17 bases sitting between them. This CDR3 is built from 17 residues. The CDR3 spells CASSLFRGVGTTDTQYF. CDR3 in DNA: TGTGCCAGCAGCTTATTTAGGGGTGTCGGAACCACAGATACGCAGTATTTT.